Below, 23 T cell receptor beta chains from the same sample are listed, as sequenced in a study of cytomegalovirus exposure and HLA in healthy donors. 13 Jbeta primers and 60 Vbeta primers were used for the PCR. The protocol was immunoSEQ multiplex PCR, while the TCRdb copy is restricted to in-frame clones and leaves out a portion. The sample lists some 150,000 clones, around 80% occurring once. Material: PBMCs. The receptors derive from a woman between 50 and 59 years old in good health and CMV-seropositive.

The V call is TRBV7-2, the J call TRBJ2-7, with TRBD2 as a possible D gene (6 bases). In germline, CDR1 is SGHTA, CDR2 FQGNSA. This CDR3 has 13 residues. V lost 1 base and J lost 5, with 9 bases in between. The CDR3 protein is CASSLVGGDEQYF. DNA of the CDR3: TGTGCCAGCAGCTTAGTCGGAGGGGACGAGCAGTACTTC.

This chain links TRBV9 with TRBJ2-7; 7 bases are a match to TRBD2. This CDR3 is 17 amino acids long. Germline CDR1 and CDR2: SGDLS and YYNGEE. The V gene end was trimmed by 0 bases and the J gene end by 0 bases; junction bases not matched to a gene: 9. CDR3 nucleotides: TGTGCCAGCAGCGTAGGTGGTAGCGGGCTGAGCTCCTACGAGCAGTACTTC. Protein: CASSVGGSGLSSYEQYF.

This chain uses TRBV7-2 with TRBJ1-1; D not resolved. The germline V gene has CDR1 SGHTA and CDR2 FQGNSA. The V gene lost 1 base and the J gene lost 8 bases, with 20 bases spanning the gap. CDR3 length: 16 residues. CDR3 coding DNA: TGTGCCAGCAGCTTAGTCGGCAGGAGAGGGCAACGGGAAGCTTTCTTT. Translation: CASSLVGRRGQREAFF.

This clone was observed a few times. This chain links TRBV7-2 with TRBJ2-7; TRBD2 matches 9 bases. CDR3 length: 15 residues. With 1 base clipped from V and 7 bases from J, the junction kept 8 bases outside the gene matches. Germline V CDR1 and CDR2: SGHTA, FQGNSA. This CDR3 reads CASSLDPAGGYEQYF. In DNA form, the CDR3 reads TGTGCCAGCAGCTTAGATCCAGCGGGAGGCTATGAGCAGTACTTC.

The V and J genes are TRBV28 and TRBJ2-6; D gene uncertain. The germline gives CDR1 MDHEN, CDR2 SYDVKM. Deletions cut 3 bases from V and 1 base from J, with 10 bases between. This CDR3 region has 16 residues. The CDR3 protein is CASSFAGRSGANVLTF. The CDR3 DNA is TGTGCCAGCAGTTTCGCAGGTCGTTCTGGGGCCAACGTCCTGACTTTC.

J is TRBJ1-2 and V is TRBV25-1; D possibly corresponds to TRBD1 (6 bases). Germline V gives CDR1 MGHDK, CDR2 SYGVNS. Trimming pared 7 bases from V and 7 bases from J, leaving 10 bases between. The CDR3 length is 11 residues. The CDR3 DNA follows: TGTGCCAGCAAGGGACAAGGTGGCTACACCTTC. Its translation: CASKGQGGYTF.

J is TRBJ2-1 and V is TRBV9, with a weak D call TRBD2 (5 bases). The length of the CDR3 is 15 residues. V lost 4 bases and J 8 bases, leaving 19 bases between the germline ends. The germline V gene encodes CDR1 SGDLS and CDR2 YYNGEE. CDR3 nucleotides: TGTGCCAGCAGCTCGTCGGACTCACGTACCCATGAGCAGTTCTTC. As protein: CASSSSDSRTHEQFF. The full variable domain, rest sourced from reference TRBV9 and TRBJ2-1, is DSGVTQTPKHLITATGQRVTLRCSPRSGDLSVYWYQQSLDQGLQFLIQYYNGEERAKGNILERFSAQQFPDLHSELNLSSLELGDSALYFCASSSSDSRTHEQFFGPGTRLTVL.

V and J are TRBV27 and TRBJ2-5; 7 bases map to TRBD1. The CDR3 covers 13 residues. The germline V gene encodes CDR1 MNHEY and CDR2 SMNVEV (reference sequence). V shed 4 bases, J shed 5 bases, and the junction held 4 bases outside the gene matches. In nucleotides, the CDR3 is TGTGCCAGCAGTTACAGGGGCTGGGAGACCCAGTACTTC. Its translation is CASSYRGWETQYF.

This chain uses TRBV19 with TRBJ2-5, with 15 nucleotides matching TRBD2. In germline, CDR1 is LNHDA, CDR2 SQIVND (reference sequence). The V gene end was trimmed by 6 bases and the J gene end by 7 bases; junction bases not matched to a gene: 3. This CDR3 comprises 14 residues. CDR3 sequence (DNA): TGTGCCAGTAGCCCGGGACTAGCGGGAGGGACCCAGTACTTC. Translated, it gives CASSPGLAGGTQYF. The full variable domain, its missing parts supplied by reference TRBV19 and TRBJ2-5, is DGGITQSPKYLFRKEGQNVTLSCEQNLNHDAMYWYRQDPGQGLRLIYYSQIVNDFQKGDIAEGYSVSREKKESFPLTVTSAQKNPTAFYLCASSPGLAGGTQYFGPGTRLLVL.

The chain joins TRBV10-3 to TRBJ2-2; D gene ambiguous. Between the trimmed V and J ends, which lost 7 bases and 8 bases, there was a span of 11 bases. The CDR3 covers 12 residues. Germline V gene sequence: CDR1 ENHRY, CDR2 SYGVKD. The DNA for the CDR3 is TGTGCCATCACCGGCAGCGCTGGGGAGCTGTTTTTT. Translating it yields CAITGSAGELFF.

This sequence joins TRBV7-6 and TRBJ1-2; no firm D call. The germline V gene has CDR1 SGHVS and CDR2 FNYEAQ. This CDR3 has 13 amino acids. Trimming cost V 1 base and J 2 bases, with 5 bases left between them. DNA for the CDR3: TGTGCCAGCAGCTTAGGGCAGAACTATGGCTACACCTTC. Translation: CASSLGQNYGYTF.

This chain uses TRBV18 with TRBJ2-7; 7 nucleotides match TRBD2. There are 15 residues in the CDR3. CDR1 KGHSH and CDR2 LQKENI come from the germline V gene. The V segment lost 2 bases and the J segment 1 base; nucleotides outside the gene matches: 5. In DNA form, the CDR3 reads TGTGCCAGCTCACCAGCGAGCGGGGAGTCCTACGAGCAGTACTTC. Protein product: CASSPASGESYEQYF. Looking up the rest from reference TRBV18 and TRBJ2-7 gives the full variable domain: NAGVMQNPRHLVRRRGQEARLRCSPMKGHSHVYWYRQLPEEGLKFMVYLQKENIIDESGMPKERFSAEFPKEGPSILRIQQVVRGDSAAYFCASSPASGESYEQYFGPGTRLTVT.

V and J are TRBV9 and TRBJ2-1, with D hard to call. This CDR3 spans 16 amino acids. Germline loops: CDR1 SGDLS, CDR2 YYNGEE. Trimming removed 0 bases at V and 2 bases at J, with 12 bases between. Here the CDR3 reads CASSVGPQATYNEQFF. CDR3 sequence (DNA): TGTGCCAGCAGCGTAGGCCCTCAGGCCACCTACAATGAGCAGTTCTTC.

In nucleotides, the CDR3 is TGTGCCTGGAGTGTACTCCGGCAGGGGGGAGGCTACACCTTC. This codes for CAWSVLRQGGGYTF. This sequence joins TRBV30 and TRBJ1-2; 7 bases match TRBD1. CDR3 length: 14 amino acids. Trimming at V came to 0 bases and at J to 8 bases, leaving 9 bases not matched to a gene. Germline assignment: CDR1 GTSNPN and CDR2 SVGIG (reference sequence).

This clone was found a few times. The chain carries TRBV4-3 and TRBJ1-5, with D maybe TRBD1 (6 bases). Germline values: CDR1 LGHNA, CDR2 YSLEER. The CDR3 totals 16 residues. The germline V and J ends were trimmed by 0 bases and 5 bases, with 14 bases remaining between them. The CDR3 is CASSQDLSRGYQPQHF. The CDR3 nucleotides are TGCGCCAGCAGCCAAGATCTCTCCAGGGGCTATCAGCCCCAGCATTTT.

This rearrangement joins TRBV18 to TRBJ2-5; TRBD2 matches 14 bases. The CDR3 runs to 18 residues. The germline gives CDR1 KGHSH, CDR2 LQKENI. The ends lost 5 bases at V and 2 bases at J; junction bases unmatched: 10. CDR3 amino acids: CASSLGLAGEIMQETQYF. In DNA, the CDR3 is TGTGCCAGCTCATTGGGACTAGCGGGGGAAATTATGCAAGAGACCCAGTACTTC.

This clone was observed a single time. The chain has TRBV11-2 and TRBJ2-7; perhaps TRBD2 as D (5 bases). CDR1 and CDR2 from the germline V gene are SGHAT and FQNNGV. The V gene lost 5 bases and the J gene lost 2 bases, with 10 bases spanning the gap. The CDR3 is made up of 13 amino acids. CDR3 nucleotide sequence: TGTGCCAGCAGCCAGAGCGGCGCCTACGAGCAGTACTTC. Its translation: CASSQSGAYEQYF.

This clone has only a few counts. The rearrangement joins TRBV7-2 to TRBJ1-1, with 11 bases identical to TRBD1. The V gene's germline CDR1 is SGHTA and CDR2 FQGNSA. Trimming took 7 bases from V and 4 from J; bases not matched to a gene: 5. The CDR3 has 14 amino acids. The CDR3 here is CASTQGQGGTEAFF. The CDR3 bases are TGTGCCAGCACCCAGGGACAGGGGGGCACTGAAGCTTTCTTT.

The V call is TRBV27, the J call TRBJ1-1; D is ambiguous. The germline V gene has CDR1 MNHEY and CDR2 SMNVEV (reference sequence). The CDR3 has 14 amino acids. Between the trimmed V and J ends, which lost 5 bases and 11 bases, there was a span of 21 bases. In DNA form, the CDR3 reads TGTGCCAGCAGTCGAAGAGAACTAGAAGGTAGGGCTTTCTTT. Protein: CASSRRELEGRAFF.

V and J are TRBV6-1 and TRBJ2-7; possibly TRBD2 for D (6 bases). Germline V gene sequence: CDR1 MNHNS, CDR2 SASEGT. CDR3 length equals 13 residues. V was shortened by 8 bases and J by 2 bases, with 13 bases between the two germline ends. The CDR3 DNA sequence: TGTGCCAGCCGCGGGACCCAACCCTACGAGCAGTACTTC. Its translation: CASRGTQPYEQYF.

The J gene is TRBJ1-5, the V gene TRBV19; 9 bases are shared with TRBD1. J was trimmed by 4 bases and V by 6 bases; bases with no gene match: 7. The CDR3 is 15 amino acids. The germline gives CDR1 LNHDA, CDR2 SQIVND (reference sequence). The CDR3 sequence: CASRPGQGENQPQHF. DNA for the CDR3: TGTGCCAGTAGGCCGGGACAGGGTGAAAATCAGCCCCAGCATTTT. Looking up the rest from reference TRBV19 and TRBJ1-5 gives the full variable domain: DGGITQSPKYLFRKEGQNVTLSCEQNLNHDAMYWYRQDPGQGLRLIYYSQIVNDFQKGDIAEGYSVSREKKESFPLTVTSAQKNPTAFYLCASRPGQGENQPQHFGDGTRLSIL.

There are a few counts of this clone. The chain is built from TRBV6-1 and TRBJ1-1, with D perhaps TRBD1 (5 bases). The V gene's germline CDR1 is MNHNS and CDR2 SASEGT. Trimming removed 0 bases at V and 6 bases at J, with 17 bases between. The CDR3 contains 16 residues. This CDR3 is CASSEASSRGKAEAFF. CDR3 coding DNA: TGTGCCAGCAGTGAAGCGAGCAGTAGGGGAAAGGCTGAAGCTTTCTTT.

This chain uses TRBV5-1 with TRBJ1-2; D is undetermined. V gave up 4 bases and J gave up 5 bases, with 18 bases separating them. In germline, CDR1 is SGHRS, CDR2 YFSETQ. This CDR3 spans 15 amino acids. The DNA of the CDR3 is TGCGCCAGCAGCCCGGAGGCCCGGGCGGGGTATGGCTACACCTTC. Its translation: CASSPEARAGYGYTF. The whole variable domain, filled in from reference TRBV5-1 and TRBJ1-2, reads KAGVTQTPRYLIKTRGQQVTLSCSPISGHRSVSWYQQTPGQGLQFLFEYFSETQRNKGNFPGRFSGRQFSNSRSEMNVSTLELGDSALYLCASSPEARAGYGYTFGSGTRLTVV.